This TCR beta chain was sequenced for a study of blood T cell repertoires in COVID-19. The CDR3 consists of 12 residues. CDR1 and CDR2 from the germline V gene are GTSNPN and SVGIG (reference sequence). The V end was cut by 6 bases, the J end by 3 bases, with 9 bases between. Authors' data handling: How many nucleated cells were present was estimated from reference gene primer amplification. TCRdb's copy holds only in-frame clones and misses some; the assay was immunoSEQ multiplex PCR. V and J calls and clone size are copied from that table; D and trimming were computed from the DNA. Of more than 15,000 clones in the sample, roughly 82% were seen once.

Sequenced material: peripheral blood. The TCR sequence derives from a man aged 80 or over with active COVID-19. J is TRBJ1-3 and V is TRBV30; a weak D match, TRBD1 (6 bases). The DNA of the CDR3 is TGTGCCTGCCGGACAGATGGAAACACCATATATTTT. It yields the protein CACRTDGNTIYF. Supplemented by reference TRBV30 and TRBJ1-3, the full variable domain reads SQTIHQWPATLVQPVGSPLSLECTVEGTSNPNLYWYRQAAGRGLQLLFYSVGIGQISSEVPQNLSASRPQDRQFILSSKKLLLSDSGFYLCACRTDGNTIYFGEGSWLTVV.